This T cell receptor beta chain was recorded in a study of T cells expressing NK-cell markers. Study-level information: Repertoires of TCR beta were obtained from T cells sorted as CD3+CD56+NKG2C+, CD3+CD56+NKG2C- and CD3+CD56-NKG2C+. Study-wide findings and caveats: These same clonotypes (in several donors) also led the CD3+CD56-NKG2C+ fraction. It is unclear if expanded NKG2C-expressing clones target HCMV antigens.

As regards this clonotype: Its matching antigen is unknown.

TCRdb reprocessed the 5' RACE reads and stores each CDR3 protein as one record, lacking DNA. Its table lists 150,000 or so distinct CDR3 sequences. The receptor comes from a woman between 18 and 70 years old in good health. Specimen: blood T cells: a sorted CD56 or NKG2C T cell subset, CD4+ or CD8+ T cells, or bulk PBMC T cells (not recorded which).

This CDR3 is CASSPGLAVFQETQYF. This sequence joins TRBV5-6 and TRBJ2-5; TCRdb selects TRBD2, and the lack of DNA leaves this call unchecked. Germline-derived CDR1 and CDR2 are SGHDT and YYEEEE. The CDR3 sequence is 16 residues long.